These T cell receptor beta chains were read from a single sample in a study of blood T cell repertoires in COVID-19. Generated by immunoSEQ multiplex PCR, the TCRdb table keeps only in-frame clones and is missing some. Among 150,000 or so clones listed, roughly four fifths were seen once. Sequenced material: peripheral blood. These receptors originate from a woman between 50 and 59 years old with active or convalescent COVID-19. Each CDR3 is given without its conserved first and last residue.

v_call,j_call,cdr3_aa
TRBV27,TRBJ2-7,ASSRVGGGYEQY
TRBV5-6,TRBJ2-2,ASSLRLRLSFTGELF
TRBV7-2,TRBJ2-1,ASSLAQVPLYYNEQF
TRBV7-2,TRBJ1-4,ASSFRRTQNEKLF
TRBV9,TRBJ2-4,ASSPDGRGPDIQY
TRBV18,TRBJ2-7,ASSPGAGGEQY
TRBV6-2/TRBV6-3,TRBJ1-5,ASSSGQSTNQPQH
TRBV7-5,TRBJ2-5,ARSLSGSGNLQETQY
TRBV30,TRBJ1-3,ASTGKSGNTIY
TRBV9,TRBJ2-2,ASSAGDYLNTGELF
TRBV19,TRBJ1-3,ASSTRQGVIAGNTIY
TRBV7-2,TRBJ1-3,ASTADRGNTIY
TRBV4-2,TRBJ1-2,ASSQDRDRRNGYT
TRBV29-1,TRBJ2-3,SVAAGGARDTQY
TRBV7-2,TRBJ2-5,ASSLSRGSETQY
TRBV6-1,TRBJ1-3,ASSDAGHGNTIY